Below are 11 T cell receptor beta chains sequenced from a single sample in a study of spatial heterogeneity in lung cancer. Time point reported: blood at routine non-recurrence follow-up after resection. In TCRdb, the 5' RACE reads were re-called with MiXCR into one record per CDR3 protein. The table has 9,500 to 13,000 distinct CDR3 sequences, around 10% seen once; the top ten hold around 35%. This material consisted of PBMCs, taken at follow-up. These receptors originate from a female donor with early-stage non-small cell lung cancer.

V and J are TRBV7-9 and TRBJ2-7, with D hard to call. Trimming cost V 2 bases and J 7 bases, with 9 bases left between them. CDR3 length equals 12 residues. Germline V gene lookup returns CDR1 SEHNR and CDR2 FQNEAQ (reference sequence). DNA for the CDR3: TGTGCCAGCAGCTTACGGTTTAGGGAGCAGTACTTC. This codes for CASSLRFREQYF.

Relative to its sample, this clonotype is large (0.1 to 1%). V usage is TRBV5-6 and J usage is TRBJ2-1; D is ambiguous. CDR3 length: 15 residues. In germline, CDR1 is SGHDT, CDR2 YYEEEE. With 2 bases removed from V and 5 bases from J, the gap between germline ends came to 14 bases. This CDR3 reads CASSLNGRPDNEQFF. CDR3 coding DNA: TGTGCCAGCAGCTTAAACGGGCGTCCTGACAATGAGCAGTTCTTC.

This clonotype was detected many times. The chain joins TRBV20-1 to TRBJ2-7; TRBD2 aligns across 7 bases. V was pared by 3 bases and J by 4 bases, with 6 bases of the junction left unmatched. Germline V gene sequence: CDR1 DFQATT, CDR2 SNEGSKA (reference sequence). The CDR3 runs 13 residues. The CDR3: CSASSPGGYEQYV. CDR3 DNA sequence: TGCAGTGCTAGCAGCCCCGGGGGGTACGAGCAGTACGTC.

This clonotype was found many times. The chain carries TRBV27 and TRBJ2-7; a possible D gene is TRBD1 (5 bases). Germline CDR1 is MNHEY and CDR2 is SMNVEV (reference sequence). The CDR3 runs 15 residues. The V and J ends lost 2 bases and 2 bases respectively, with 13 bases between them. The CDR3 coding sequence is TGTGCCAGCAGTTTAATGGGGCAGCCACCCTACGAGCAGTACGTC. Translation: CASSLMGQPPYEQYV.

This clonotype was observed at least ten times. Here the CDR3 reads CASSRGSTDEQYV. The CDR3 coding sequence is TGCGCCAGCAGCCGCGGGTCAACCGACGAGCAGTACGTC. V is TRBV4-1 and J is TRBJ2-7; D perhaps matches TRBD2 (5 bases). Germline V gene lookup returns CDR1 MGHRA and CDR2 YSYEKL. The CDR3 sequence is 13 residues long. Deletions cut 4 bases from V and 5 bases from J, with 12 bases between.

This clonotype was detected many times. J is TRBJ2-7 and V is TRBV5-1; D not certain. Germline CDR1 is SGHRS and CDR2 is YFSETQ. The CDR3 runs to 14 residues. Between the trimmed V and J ends, which lost 2 bases and 0 bases, there was a span of 9 bases. CDR3 residues: CASSFRVSSYEQYF. The CDR3, as DNA: TGCGCCAGCAGCTTCCGCGTCTCCTCCTACGAGCAGTACTTC.

This clonotype appeared many times. The chain joins TRBV4-1 to TRBJ2-3; D possibly corresponds to TRBD1 (8 bases). The CDR3 sequence is 17 residues long. Trimming took off 3 bases at V and 2 bases at J, with 18 bases between the two ends. The germline V gene encodes CDR1 MGHRA and CDR2 YSYEKL. The CDR3 is CASSHTPTGGATDTQYF. CDR3 nucleotides: TGCGCCAGCAGCCACACACCTACAGGGGGGGCCACAGATACGCAGTATTTT.

This clonotype was picked up many times. This chain uses TRBV7-9 with TRBJ2-5; tentatively, D is TRBD1 (6 bases). Trimming removed 5 bases from V and 2 bases from J, with 12 bases in between. CDR1 and CDR2 (germline): SEHNR, FQNEAQ (reference sequence). This CDR3 comprises 14 residues. The CDR3 reads CASSPPGTQETQYF. The CDR3 DNA is TGTGCCAGCAGCCCCCCCGGGACACAAGAGACCCAGTACTTC.

This clonotype was detected many times. The gene calls are TRBV6-5 and TRBJ2-7, with a tentative D call TRBD2 (6 bases). Trimming stripped 0 bases from V and 3 bases from J, with 9 bases between. The CDR3 sequence is 14 residues long. The germline gives CDR1 MNHEY, CDR2 SVGAGI. The CDR3 DNA reads TGTGCCAGCAGTTACTCAGCGGGCAGCTACGAGCAGTACGTC. Its translation: CASSYSAGSYEQYV.

J is TRBJ1-2 and V is TRBV20-1; TRBD1 matches 9 bases. Germline V gene data show CDR1 as DFQATT and CDR2 as SNEGSKA (reference sequence). Trimming took 6 bases from V and 0 from J; bases not matched to a gene: 8. CDR3 length: 15 residues. The CDR3 region has the DNA TGCAGTGCGTCCCGGGACAGGGCTCCTAACTATGGCTACACCTTC. Protein sequence: CSASRDRAPNYGYTF.

This clonotype was seen repeatedly, ten times or more. The chain carries TRBV20-1 and TRBJ1-2; 7 nucleotides align to TRBD1. CDR3 length equals 14 residues. CDR1 and CDR2 from the germline V gene are DFQATT and SNEGSKA (reference sequence). With V trimmed by 1 base and J by 5 bases, 7 bases remained unmatched. The CDR3 protein is CSARGAGGRYGYTF. As DNA, the CDR3 is TGCAGTGCTAGAGGGGCAGGGGGTCGGTATGGCTACACCTTC.